The 30 T cell receptor beta chains below were found in one sample sequenced in a study of identical twins. Using its own MiXCR run on the 5' RACE reads, TCRdb lists one record per CDR3 protein. The sample lists roughly 720,000 distinct CDR3 sequences; about 20% were seen once. The data were also submitted as part of a second study, on T cells expressing NK-cell markers.

The sequencing input was PBMCs. Receptor source: a woman under 30 in good health.

The rearrangement uses TRBV3-1 and TRBJ2-7; maybe TRBD1 (7 bases). V was shortened by 0 bases and J by 6 bases, with 12 bases between the two germline ends. The CDR3 runs to 14 residues. Per the germline V gene, CDR1 is LGHDT and CDR2 is YNNKEL (reference sequence). In DNA, the CDR3 is TGTGCCAGCAGCCAAGACTACAGGGGAGGCGAGCAGTACTTC. This sequence encodes CASSQDYRGGEQYF.

This chain links TRBV3-1 with TRBJ2-1; 7 bases line up with TRBD2. Germline CDR1 is LGHDT and CDR2 is YNNKEL (reference sequence). V dropped 0 bases and J dropped 2; count of bases not matched to a gene: 7. The CDR3 has 17 residues. The CDR3 DNA sequence: TGTGCCAGCAGCCAAGATGGGGGGAGGGTAGCCTACAATGAGCAGTTCTTC. Its protein is CASSQDGGRVAYNEQFF.

This clonotype showed up just a few times. The rearrangement uses TRBV20-1 and TRBJ2-3; D uncertain. The CDR3 has 15 amino acids. V was shortened by 2 bases and J by 1 base, with 13 bases between the two germline ends. Germline V gives CDR1 DFQATT, CDR2 SNEGSKA (reference sequence). CDR3 DNA: TGCAGTGCTAGACCCCTCGGACGGGGCACAGATACGCAGTATTTT. Protein product: CSARPLGRGTDTQYF.

In this sample, this clonotype turned up a few times. V usage is TRBV12-3 or TRBV12-4 and J usage is TRBJ2-5; no clear D gene. This CDR3 is built from 14 residues. The ends were cut back, 6 bases at V and 5 bases at J, with 16 bases in the middle. The CDR3 nucleotides read TGTGCCAGCAGCCCAAGGCCGATAGGGGAGACCCAGTACTTC. Its protein is CASSPRPIGETQYF.

This clonotype has a single count. The CDR3: CATSRDSGWGGPYNEQFF. The CDR3 bases are TGTGCCACCAGCAGAGATTCGGGTTGGGGGGGTCCCTACAATGAGCAGTTCTTC. V gene TRBV15 combines with J gene TRBJ2-1; TRBD2 matches 7 bases. The V and J ends lost 0 bases and 2 bases, in that order; junction bases with no gene match: 10. The germline CDR1 and CDR2 sequences are LNHNV and YYDKDF (reference sequence). CDR3 length equals 18 residues. Drawing the rest from reference TRBV15 and TRBJ2-1, the complete variable domain is DAMVIQNPRYQVTQFGKPVTLSCSQTLNHNVMYWYQQKSSQAPKLLFHYYDKDFNNEADTPDNFQSRRPNTSFCFLDIRSPGLGDTAMYLCATSRDSGWGGPYNEQFFGPGTRLTVL.

Only a few counts were recorded for this clonotype. The chain employs TRBV5-6 and TRBJ1-4; the D is unclear. CDR1 and CDR2 (germline): SGHDT, YYEEEE. Trimming removed 2 bases at V and 5 bases at J, with 10 bases between. The CDR3 length is 14 residues. CDR3 in amino acids: CASSFLTSNEKLFF. CDR3 bases: TGTGCCAGCAGCTTCCTTACCTCCAATGAAAAACTGTTTTTT.

This clonotype was counted between two and nine times. This rearrangement joins TRBV29-1 to TRBJ2-1; D perhaps matches TRBD2 (7 bases). The ends were cut back, 3 bases at V and 7 bases at J, with 16 bases in the middle. The CDR3 has 14 residues. The germline V gene has CDR1 SQVTM and CDR2 ANQGSEA. This CDR3 reads CSVDQGGGGNEQFF. The CDR3 nucleotides are TGCAGCGTTGATCAAGGCGGGGGCGGGAATGAGCAGTTCTTC.

The chain joins TRBV9 to TRBJ1-6; 10 nucleotides agree with TRBD1. J gave up 7 bases and V 4 bases, and 5 bases lay outside the gene matches. The germline gives CDR1 SGDLS, CDR2 YYNGEE. The CDR3 is 15 residues long. CDR3 sequence: CASSTLGQGNSPLHF. CDR3 in DNA: TGTGCCAGCAGCACCCTGGGACAGGGGAATTCACCCCTCCACTTT.

This clonotype was detected many times. The chain links TRBV20-1 to TRBJ2-5; 10 nucleotides align to TRBD2. Germline V gene data show CDR1 as DFQATT and CDR2 as SNEGSKA (reference sequence). V lost 6 bases, J lost 7 bases, and 11 bases stayed unmatched. This CDR3 comprises 14 residues. The CDR3 protein is CSAGLLAGSGTQYF. The DNA of the CDR3 is TGCAGTGCCGGCCTACTAGCGGGGAGTGGGACCCAGTACTTC.

The V call is TRBV6-1, the J call TRBJ2-7, with 12 bases that match TRBD1. Germline trimming cut 6 bases from V and 7 bases from J; bases unmatched to any gene: 7. CDR1 is MNHNS, CDR2 SASEGT, per germline. The CDR3 totals 14 residues. CDR3 region: CASSWGQGAREQYF. The CDR3 DNA reads TGTGCCAGCAGCTGGGGACAGGGGGCGAGGGAGCAGTACTTC.

V is TRBV12-2 and J is TRBJ1-2. TRBV12-2 is a recognized pseudogene. The CDR3 is made up of 16 amino acids. CDR3 loop: CASRRDTAGRLYGYTF. The CDR3, as DNA: TGTGCAAGTCGCCGAGACACCGCCGGGAGGTTATATGGCTACACCTTC.

The chain is built from TRBV12-3 or TRBV12-4 and TRBJ2-2, with 12 bases matching TRBD2. With 6 bases clipped from V and 7 bases from J, the junction kept 9 bases outside the gene matches. CDR3 length: 16 residues. CDR3 sequence (DNA): TGTGCCAGCAGGTCGACTAGCGGGAGTTCAAACGGGGAGCTGTTTTTT. Protein sequence: CASRSTSGSSNGELFF.

This clonotype was seen only a few times. The CDR3 spells CASRESGGVAYEQYF. The CDR3 DNA reads TGTGCCAGCAGAGAGAGCGGGGGGGTCGCCTACGAGCAGTACTTC. The chain employs TRBV7-9 and TRBJ2-7, with 10 bases fitting TRBD2. The CDR3 consists of 15 residues. Germline assignment: CDR1 SEHNR and CDR2 FQNEAQ (reference sequence). Losses at the gene ends were 6 bases for V and 2 bases for J; bases not matched to a gene: 7. The full variable domain, in which reference TRBV7-9 and TRBJ2-7 provide the parts outside the CDR3, is DTGVSQNPRHKITKRGQNVTFRCDPISEHNRLYWYRQTLGQGPEFLTYFQNEAQLEKSRLLSDRFSAERPKGSFSTLEIQRTEQGDSAMYLCASRESGGVAYEQYFGPGTRLTVT.

CDR3 DNA: TGCAGTGCTAGTCCCCTCCGGGGCATGAACACTGAAGCTTTCTTT. It translates to CSASPLRGMNTEAFF. The V gene is TRBV20-1, the J gene TRBJ1-1, with D possibly TRBD1 on 5 matching bases. Germline V gives CDR1 DFQATT, CDR2 SNEGSKA (reference sequence). Between the trimmed V and J ends, which lost 3 bases and 0 bases, there was a span of 14 bases. The CDR3 consists of 15 residues.

This chain uses TRBV20-1 with TRBJ2-7, with D perhaps TRBD1 (6 bases). V was trimmed by 5 bases and J by 3 bases, leaving 17 bases between them. Germline V gives CDR1 DFQATT, CDR2 SNEGSKA (reference sequence). This CDR3 has 14 amino acids. The CDR3 loop reads CSARSAGTFYEQYF. The CDR3 coding sequence is TGCAGTGCTCGATCCGCCGGGACATTCTACGAGCAGTACTTC.

V usage is TRBV6-1 and J usage is TRBJ2-5, with 9 bases identical to TRBD2. J was trimmed by 5 bases and V by 8 bases; bases with no gene match: 6. This CDR3 is built from 13 residues. The germline V gene has CDR1 MNHNS and CDR2 SASEGT. The CDR3 region has the DNA TGTGCCAGCTGCCGACTAGCGGACGAGACCCAGTACTTC. This codes for CASCRLADETQYF.

V usage is TRBV7-9 and J usage is TRBJ2-2; D not resolved. Germline CDR1 is SEHNR and CDR2 is FQNEAQ (reference sequence). This CDR3 contains 17 residues. The V end was cut by 5 bases, the J end by 0 bases, with 16 bases between. The CDR3 DNA reads TGTGCCAGCAGCCCCCTCGGGTCGGGTGCGAACACCGGGGAGCTGTTTTTT. Its translation: CASSPLGSGANTGELFF.

This chain's CDR3 is CAWSVTAGTEAFF. CDR3 DNA: TGTGCCTGGAGTGTAACAGCGGGGACTGAAGCTTTCTTT. The chain employs TRBV30 and TRBJ1-1; D is uncertain. CDR1 GTSNPN and CDR2 SVGIG come from the germline V gene (reference sequence). Trimming removed 0 bases at V and 5 bases at J, with 10 bases between. The CDR3 totals 13 residues.

The rearrangement links TRBV5-5 to TRBJ1-2, with a possible D match to TRBD1 (6 bases). V was clipped by 4 bases and J by 7 bases, with 14 bases between them. The CDR3 spans 13 residues. Germline-derived CDR1 and CDR2 are SGHKS and YYEKEE (reference sequence). The CDR3 DNA sequence: TGTGCCAGCAGCCGGGACACCAAAAGTGGCTACACCTTC. Amino acids: CASSRDTKSGYTF.

V usage is TRBV20-1 and J usage is TRBJ2-7; no clear D. In germline, CDR1 is DFQATT, CDR2 SNEGSKA (reference sequence). CDR3 length: 14 residues. V dropped 7 bases and J dropped 0 bases, with 16 bases sitting between them. The CDR3 sequence is CSGSRSLDSYEQYF. In DNA, the CDR3 is TGCAGTGGTAGCCGTTCGCTAGACTCCTACGAGCAGTACTTC.

This clonotype turned up a few times. The chain combines TRBV7-2 with TRBJ2-5, with D maybe TRBD1 (6 bases). The CDR3 is 17 amino acids. Germline lookup yields CDR1 SGHTA and CDR2 FQGNSA. Trimming removed 4 bases from V and 0 bases from J, with 18 bases in between. DNA of the CDR3: TGTGCCAGCAGCTCCGGGACACTAAAAGTCAACCAAGAGACCCAGTACTTC. The encoded protein is CASSSGTLKVNQETQYF.

This clonotype was detected a few times. This chain joins TRBV20-1 and TRBJ2-5; weak D call: TRBD2 (5 bases). Trimming removed 6 bases at V and 5 bases at J, with 10 bases between. Germline CDR1 DFQATT, CDR2 SNEGSKA (reference sequence). The CDR3 runs 11 residues. The CDR3 DNA sequence: TGCAGTGCGAGACTATGGGAGACCCAGTACTTC. This gives the protein CSARLWETQYF.

This clonotype was seen a handful of times. The gene calls are TRBV5-8 and TRBJ2-7; D is perhaps TRBD1 (5 bases). The CDR3 covers 15 residues. V lost 2 bases and J lost 3, with 15 bases in between. Germline CDR1 is SGHTS and CDR2 is YDEGEE. CDR3 sequence: CASSLPRVGLYEQYF. CDR3 nucleotide sequence: TGTGCCAGCAGCTTACCCAGGGTAGGGCTCTACGAGCAGTACTTC.

The chain combines TRBV20-1 with TRBJ1-2; D remains unclear. Per germline, CDR1 DFQATT and CDR2 SNEGSKA (reference sequence). The CDR3 is 11 amino acids. Trimming removed 6 bases from V and 7 bases from J, with 12 bases in between. The CDR3 DNA is TGCAGTGCAGATAGAGCGAGTGGCTACACCTTC. Its translation: CSADRASGYTF.

The chain links TRBV20-1 to TRBJ2-7; tentatively, D is TRBD2 (5 bases). CDR3 size: 14 residues. Trimming cost V 3 bases and J 0 bases, with 12 bases left between them. The germline V gene has CDR1 DFQATT and CDR2 SNEGSKA (reference sequence). The CDR3 DNA follows: TGCAGTGCTAGTAAGAGGGCGGGCTCCTACGAGCAGTACTTC. Translating gives CSASKRAGSYEQYF.

Only a few counts were recorded for this clonotype. V gene TRBV9 combines with J gene TRBJ2-7, with TRBD2 as a possible D gene (6 bases). The length of the CDR3 is 14 residues. Per the germline V gene, CDR1 is SGDLS and CDR2 is YYNGEE. The V end was cut by 3 bases, the J end by 0 bases, with 10 bases between. The CDR3 protein is CASSAAGSSYEQYF. The CDR3 DNA reads as TGTGCCAGCAGCGCTGCGGGAAGCTCCTACGAGCAGTACTTC.

This clonotype was counted only a few times. V and J are TRBV20-1 and TRBJ2-1; D might be TRBD1 or TRBD2, each matching 5 bases. The ends were cut back, 6 bases at V and 8 bases at J, with 17 bases in the middle. Germline V lookup: CDR1 DFQATT, CDR2 SNEGSKA (reference sequence). The CDR3 runs to 13 residues. In DNA, the CDR3 is TGCAGTGCCCCCCGGGGCAGTGGCGATGAGCAGTTCTTC. Translation: CSAPRGSGDEQFF.

This rearrangement joins TRBV7-2 to TRBJ1-2; 7 nucleotides agree with TRBD1. Germline V gene data show CDR1 as SGHTA and CDR2 as FQGNSA. J was trimmed by 3 bases and V by 4 bases; bases with no gene match: 8. This CDR3 has 15 amino acids. The CDR3 region is CASSSQTGTDYGYTF. The CDR3 coding sequence is TGTGCCAGCAGCTCACAAACCGGGACAGACTATGGCTACACCTTC.

This clonotype was counted ten times or more. V is TRBV5-6 and J is TRBJ1-1; tentative D call: TRBD1 (5 bases). CDR3 length: 13 residues. Germline V gene lookup returns CDR1 SGHDT and CDR2 YYEEEE. V was trimmed by 0 bases and J by 8 bases, leaving 11 bases between them. DNA of the CDR3: TGTGCCAGCAGCTTGGGTGCCGGGACCGAAGCTTTCTTT. Protein product: CASSLGAGTEAFF.

This clonotype was seen just once. The chain is built from TRBV7-9 and TRBJ2-4; D possibly corresponds to TRBD2 (6 bases). The V end lost 4 bases, the J end lost 8 bases, and 18 bases lay between the germline ends. The CDR3 has 15 residues. CDR1 is SEHNR and CDR2 is FQNEAQ in the germline V gene (reference sequence). This CDR3 is CASSYLVAGGYIQYF. CDR3 bases: TGTGCCAGCAGCTACTTAGTTGCCGGGGGTTACATTCAGTACTTC. The complete variable domain, with remaining parts taken from reference TRBV7-9 and TRBJ2-4, reads DTGVSQNPRHKITKRGQNVTFRCDPISEHNRLYWYRQTLGQGPEFLTYFQNEAQLEKSRLLSDRFSAERPKGSFSTLEIQRTEQGDSAMYLCASSYLVAGGYIQYFGAGTRLSVL.